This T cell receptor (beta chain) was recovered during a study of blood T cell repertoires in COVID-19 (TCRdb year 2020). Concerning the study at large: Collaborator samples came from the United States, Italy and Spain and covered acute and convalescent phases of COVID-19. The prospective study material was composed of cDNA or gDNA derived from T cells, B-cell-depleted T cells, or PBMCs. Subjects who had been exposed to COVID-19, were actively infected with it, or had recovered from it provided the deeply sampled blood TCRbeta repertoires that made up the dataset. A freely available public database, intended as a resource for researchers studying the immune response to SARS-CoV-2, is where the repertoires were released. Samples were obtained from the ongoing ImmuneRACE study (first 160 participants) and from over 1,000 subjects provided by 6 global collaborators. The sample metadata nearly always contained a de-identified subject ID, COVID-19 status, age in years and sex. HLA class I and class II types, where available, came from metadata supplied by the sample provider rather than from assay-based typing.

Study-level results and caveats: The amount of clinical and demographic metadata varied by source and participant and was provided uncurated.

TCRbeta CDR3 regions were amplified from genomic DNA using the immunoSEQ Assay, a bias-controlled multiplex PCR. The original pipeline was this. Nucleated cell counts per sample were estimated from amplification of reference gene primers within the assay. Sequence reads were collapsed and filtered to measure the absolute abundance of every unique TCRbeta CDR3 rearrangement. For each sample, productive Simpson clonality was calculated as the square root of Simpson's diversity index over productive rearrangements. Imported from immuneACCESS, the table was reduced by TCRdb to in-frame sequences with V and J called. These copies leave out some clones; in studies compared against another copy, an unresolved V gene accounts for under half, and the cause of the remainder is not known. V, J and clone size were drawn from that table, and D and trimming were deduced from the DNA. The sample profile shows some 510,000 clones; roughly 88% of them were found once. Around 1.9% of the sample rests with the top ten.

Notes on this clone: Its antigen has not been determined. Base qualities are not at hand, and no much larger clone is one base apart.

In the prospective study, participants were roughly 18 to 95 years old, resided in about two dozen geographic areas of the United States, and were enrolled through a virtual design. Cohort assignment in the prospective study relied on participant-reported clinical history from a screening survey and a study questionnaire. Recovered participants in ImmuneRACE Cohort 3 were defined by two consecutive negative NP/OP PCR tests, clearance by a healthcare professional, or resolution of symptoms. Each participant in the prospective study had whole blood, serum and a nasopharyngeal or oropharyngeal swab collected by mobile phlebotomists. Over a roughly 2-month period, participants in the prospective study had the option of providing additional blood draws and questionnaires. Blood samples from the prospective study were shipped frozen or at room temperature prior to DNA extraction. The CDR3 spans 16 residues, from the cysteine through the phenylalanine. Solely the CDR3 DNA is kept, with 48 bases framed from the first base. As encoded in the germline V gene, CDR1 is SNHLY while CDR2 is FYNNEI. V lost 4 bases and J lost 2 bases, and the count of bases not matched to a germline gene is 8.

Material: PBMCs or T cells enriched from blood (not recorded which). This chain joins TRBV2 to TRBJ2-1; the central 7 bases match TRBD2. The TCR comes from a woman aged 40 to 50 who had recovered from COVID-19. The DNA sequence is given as TGTGCCAGCAGTGGGCCGACTAGCAACCCCTACAATGAGCAGTTCTTC. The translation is CASSGPTSNPYNEQFF.